The source of this T cell receptor beta chain is a study of cytomegalovirus exposure and HLA in healthy donors. Study summary: Later, an analysis reported that the 120 or so validation repertoires had used the same platform as the approximately 600 first-cohort repertoires. Study findings and constraints: In the 120 validation repertoires, a later analysis found that first-cohort TCR clusters tended to co-occur. The study put some 150 TCR beta chains on its list as cytomegalovirus-associated.

The CDR3 length is 16 residues. Germline lookup yields CDR1 SGHRS and CDR2 YFSETQ. V shed 6 bases and J 4 bases; nucleotides not matched to a gene: 11. Measured with immunoSEQ multiplex PCR; TCRdb has only the in-frame clones, and not every one. The repertoire holds 300,000 or so clones, roughly 86% seen once, with over 0.9% in the top ten. A note on this clone: Antigen unknown.

The receptor's source is a man aged 25-45 years in good health and CMV-seronegative. The chain links TRBV5-1 to TRBJ1-4, with 8 bases matching TRBD1. Sequenced sample: PBMCs. CDR3 sequence: CASTWSPDRVNEKLFF. The CDR3 region has the DNA TGCGCCAGCACTTGGAGTCCGGACAGGGTTAATGAAAAACTGTTTTTT. The full variable domain, with the rest looked up from reference TRBV5-1 and TRBJ1-4, is KAGVTQTPRYLIKTRGQQVTLSCSPISGHRSVSWYQQTPGQGLQFLFEYFSETQRNKGNFPGRFSGRQFSNSRSEMNVSTLELGDSALYLCASTWSPDRVNEKLFFGSGTQLSVL.